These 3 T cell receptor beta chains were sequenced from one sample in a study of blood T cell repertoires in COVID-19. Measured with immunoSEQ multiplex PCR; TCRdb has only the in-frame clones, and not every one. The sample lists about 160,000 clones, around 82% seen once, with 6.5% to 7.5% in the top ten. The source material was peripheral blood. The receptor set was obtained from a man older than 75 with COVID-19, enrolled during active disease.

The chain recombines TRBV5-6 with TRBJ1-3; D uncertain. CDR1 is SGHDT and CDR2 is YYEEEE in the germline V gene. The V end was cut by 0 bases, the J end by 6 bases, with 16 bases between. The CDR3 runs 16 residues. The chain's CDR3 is CASSLDPRTGLNTIYF. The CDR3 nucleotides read TGTGCCAGCAGCTTGGATCCCAGGACCGGACTAAACACCATATATTTT.

The CDR3 DNA sequence: TGTGCCAGCAGCCCAACAGGGGTCTCTGGCTACACCTTC. It translates to CASSPTGVSGYTF. This chain connects TRBV6-5 to TRBJ1-2; TRBD1 agrees at 7 bases. This CDR3 is 13 amino acids long. From germline, CDR1 is MNHEY and CDR2 SVGAGI. Trimming removed 6 bases from V and 7 bases from J; junction bases left unmatched: 8.

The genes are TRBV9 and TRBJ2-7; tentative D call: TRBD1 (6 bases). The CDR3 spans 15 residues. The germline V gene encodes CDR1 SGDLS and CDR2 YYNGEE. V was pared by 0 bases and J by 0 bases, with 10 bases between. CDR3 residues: CASSVEDSSSYEQYF. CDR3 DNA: TGTGCCAGCAGCGTAGAGGACAGTTCCTCCTACGAGCAGTACTTC. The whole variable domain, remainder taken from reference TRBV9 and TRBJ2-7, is DSGVTQTPKHLITATGQRVTLRCSPRSGDLSVYWYQQSLDQGLQFLIQYYNGEERAKGNILERFSAQQFPDLHSELNLSSLELGDSALYFCASSVEDSSSYEQYFGPGTRLTVT.